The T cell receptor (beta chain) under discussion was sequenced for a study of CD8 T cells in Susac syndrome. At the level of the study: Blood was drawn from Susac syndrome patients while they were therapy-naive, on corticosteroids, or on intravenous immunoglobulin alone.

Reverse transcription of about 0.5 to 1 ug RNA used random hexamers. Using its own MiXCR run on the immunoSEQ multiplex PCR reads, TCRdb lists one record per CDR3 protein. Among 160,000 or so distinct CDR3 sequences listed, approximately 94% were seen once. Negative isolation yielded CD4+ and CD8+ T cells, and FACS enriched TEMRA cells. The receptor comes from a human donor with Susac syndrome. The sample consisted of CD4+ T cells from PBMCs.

The CDR3, as DNA: TGCAGCGGAACACTAGCGGGGGGGTACAATGAGCAGTTCTTC. Amino acid sequence: CSGTLAGGYNEQFF. This chain connects TRBV29-1 to TRBJ2-1; the match to TRBD2 covers 13 bases. Trimming took 7 bases from V and 4 from J; bases not matched to a gene: 4. This CDR3 contains 14 residues. Looked up from germline, CDR1 is SQVTM and CDR2 is ANQGSEA.